A single sample is the source of the 25 T cell receptor beta chains below, sequenced in a study of shared clonotypes between healthy human individuals (dated by TCRdb to 2020 to 2021). Library preparation used the immunoSEQ multiplex PCR assay. TCRdb provides this immuneACCESS table in a form limited to in-frame rearrangements. Some clones are lacking; in checked studies, under half of them reflect an unresolved V gene, and why the rest are absent is not known. This sample holds around 100,000 clones; about 67% were observed only once. Approximately 23% of the sample is taken by the ten largest. The sequencing input was memory CD8+ T cells sorted from blood. In light of the paper, this sample's cell subset or site label describes: CD45RO+ cells pooled with CCR7-negative TemRA cells. These receptors all stem from a woman in her 30s in good health.

J is TRBJ1-5 and V is TRBV5-6; no firm D call. The V end was cut by 2 bases, the J end by 8 bases, with 17 bases between. Germline V gene data show CDR1 as SGHDT and CDR2 as YYEEEE. The CDR3 is made up of 15 amino acids. The CDR3 region has the DNA TGTGCCAGCAGCTTTCAAGGACGGCACCGAGAGCCCCAGCATTTT. Encoded protein: CASSFQGRHREPQHF.

This chain connects TRBV28 to TRBJ1-5; 7 nucleotides line up with TRBD1. Germline V gives CDR1 MDHEN, CDR2 SYDVKM. Germline trimming cut 5 bases from V and 9 bases from J; bases unmatched to any gene: 19. The CDR3 has 17 amino acids. CDR3 in amino acids: CASSTNTGDVGVPPQHF. The CDR3 region has the DNA TGTGCCAGCAGTACAAATACAGGGGACGTGGGGGTCCCGCCCCAGCATTTT.

This chain uses TRBV20-1 with TRBJ2-1; D is ambiguous. The germline V gene has CDR1 DFQATT and CDR2 SNEGSKA (reference sequence). Trimming took 6 bases from V and 3 from J, leaving 0 bases between them. CDR3 size: 9 residues. CDR3 loop: CSAYNEQFF. The CDR3 nucleotides read TGCAGTGCCTACAATGAGCAGTTCTTC.

This clone was counted between two and nine times. The chain has TRBV9 and TRBJ2-1, with 7 bases aligning to TRBD2. The CDR3 consists of 16 residues. The V and J ends lost 4 bases and 0 bases, in that order; junction bases with no gene match: 7. Germline V lookup: CDR1 SGDLS, CDR2 YYNGEE. CDR3 DNA sequence: TGTGCCAGCAGCCCAGGGACTACCCCCTCCTACAATGAGCAGTTCTTC. This gives the protein CASSPGTTPSYNEQFF.

The rearrangement joins TRBV2 to TRBJ2-7; 8 bases map to TRBD1. Germline V gene data show CDR1 as SNHLY and CDR2 as FYNNEI. The length of the CDR3 is 13 residues. The junction had 4 bases not matched to a gene; V was cut back by 5 bases and J by 4 bases. For the CDR3, the DNA is TGTGCCAGCAGTACGACAGGGGCTTACGAGCAGTACTTC. Its protein product is CASSTTGAYEQYF.

The rearrangement uses TRBV9 and TRBJ2-6; 7 nucleotides agree with TRBD2. V dropped 1 base and J dropped 3; count of bases not matched to a gene: 10. The CDR3 length is 18 residues. Germline CDR1 and CDR2: SGDLS and YYNGEE. Here the CDR3 DNA reads TGTGCCAGCAGCGTATACTTTTTTGGGGAGGGTGGGGCCAACGTCCTGACTTTC. Encoded protein: CASSVYFFGEGGANVLTF.

The rearrangement joins TRBV11-2 to TRBJ1-5; D gene uncertain. Per the germline V gene, CDR1 is SGHAT and CDR2 is FQNNGV. Deletions cut 0 bases from V and 0 bases from J, with 6 bases between. The CDR3 length is 15 residues. The CDR3 protein is CASSLDLYSNQPQHF. For the CDR3, the DNA is TGTGCCAGCAGCTTAGATCTGTATAGCAATCAGCCCCAGCATTTT.

The chain uses TRBV7-9 and TRBJ2-3, with TRBD2 matching 8 bases. The CDR3 is 16 amino acids. The germline V gene encodes CDR1 SEHNR and CDR2 FQNEAQ (reference sequence). V trimming: 5 bases; J trimming: 7 bases; junction bases outside the gene matches: 14. The CDR3 sequence is CASSPGLAQRGNTQYF. CDR3 nucleotides: TGTGCCAGCAGCCCCGGACTAGCACAACGGGGGAATACGCAGTATTTT.

This chain links TRBV5-8 with TRBJ2-6; TRBD1 matches at 9 bases. CDR1 is SGHTS, CDR2 YDEGEE, per germline. The CDR3 is 18 amino acids. V lost 4 bases and J lost 1; bases outside the gene matches: 9. This chain's CDR3 is CASSTGQGALSGANVLTF. For the CDR3, the DNA is TGTGCCAGCAGCACGGGACAGGGCGCGCTGTCTGGGGCCAACGTCCTGACTTTC.

Many counts were recorded for this clone. The V gene is TRBV9, the J gene TRBJ2-7; 10 positions match TRBD2. CDR3 length: 14 amino acids. Unmatched junction bases numbered 4, after V lost 2 bases and J lost 5 bases. From germline, CDR1 is SGDLS and CDR2 YYNGEE. CDR3 region: CASSVGTSVDEQYF. CDR3 nucleotides: TGTGCCAGCAGCGTGGGGACTAGCGTCGACGAGCAGTACTTC.

The V and J genes are TRBV9 and TRBJ2-2, with D hard to call. Trimming took 0 bases from V and 2 from J, leaving 8 bases between them. This CDR3 contains 15 residues. Germline V lookup: CDR1 SGDLS, CDR2 YYNGEE. CDR3 nucleotide sequence: TGTGCCAGCAGCGTAGTCGCATTTAACACCGGGGAGCTGTTTTTT. It codes for CASSVVAFNTGELFF.

About this clone: Other DNA sequences within the sample encode an identical CDR3. V and J are TRBV27 and TRBJ2-1; D gene ambiguous. The CDR3 runs 13 residues. The germline CDR1 and CDR2 sequences are MNHEY and SMNVEV (reference sequence). Trimming took 2 bases from V and 5 from J, leaving 7 bases between them. CDR3 in amino acids: CASSLGRHNEQFF. CDR3 nucleotides: TGTGCCAGCAGTTTAGGGCGGCACAATGAGCAGTTCTTC.

This chain joins TRBV28 and TRBJ2-7, with a weak D call TRBD2 (5 bases). This CDR3 region has 18 residues. Germline values: CDR1 MDHEN, CDR2 SYDVKM. Trimming took 5 bases from V and 5 from J, leaving 28 bases between them. The CDR3 reads CASSNVVGVGTLRDEQYF. The CDR3 bases are TGTGCCAGCAGTAACGTAGTCGGGGTCGGCACCTTAAGGGACGAGCAGTACTTC.

This clone came up many times. The chain links TRBV7-9 to TRBJ2-1; 10 bases are shared with TRBD2. Germline CDR1 is SEHNR and CDR2 is FQNEAQ (reference sequence). J gave up 2 bases and V 5 bases, and 3 bases lay outside the gene matches. The CDR3 totals 15 residues. The CDR3 loop is CASSPGLAPYNEQFF. The DNA of the CDR3 is TGTGCCAGCAGCCCGGGACTAGCGCCCTACAATGAGCAGTTCTTC.

The chain carries TRBV11-1 and TRBJ2-6, with 9 bases aligning to TRBD1. The CDR3 has 18 residues. Germline CDR1 SGHAT, CDR2 FQDESV (reference sequence). The V and J ends lost 6 bases and 3 bases, in that order; junction bases with no gene match: 12. This CDR3 is CASRRDRALSFGANVLTF. The CDR3, as DNA: TGTGCCAGCAGACGGGACAGGGCACTGAGCTTTGGGGCCAACGTCCTGACTTTC. The complete variable domain, with remaining parts taken from reference TRBV11-1 and TRBJ2-6, reads EAEVAQSPRYKITEKSQAVAFWCDPISGHATLYWYRQILGQGPELLVQFQDESVVDDSQLPKDRFSAERLKGVDSTLKIQPAELGDSAMYLCASRRDRALSFGANVLTFGAGSRLTVL.

This clone qualifies as medium-sized. The chain joins TRBV6-6 to TRBJ1-5; no firm D call. CDR3 length equals 16 residues. CDR1 is MNHNY, CDR2 SVGAGI, per germline (reference sequence). V gave up 0 bases and J gave up 1 base, with 10 bases separating them. The CDR3 loop is CASSYSEGHSNQPQHF. In DNA, the CDR3 is TGTGCCAGCAGTTACTCGGAAGGGCACAGCAATCAGCCCCAGCATTTT.

The gene calls are TRBV19 and TRBJ2-3; D is uncertain. Germline CDR1 LNHDA, CDR2 SQIVND (reference sequence). Deletions cut 5 bases from V and 0 bases from J, with 18 bases between. The CDR3 has 17 amino acids. CDR3 DNA sequence: TGTGCCAGTAGTGCAGAATACTCCTCTCCTAGCACAGATACGCAGTATTTT. This codes for CASSAEYSSPSTDTQYF.

This clone was seen a few times. The chain is built from TRBV25-1 and TRBJ2-7; a weak D match, TRBD1 (6 bases). Looked up from germline, CDR1 is MGHDK and CDR2 is SYGVNS. V lost 3 bases and J 3 bases, leaving 9 bases between the germline ends. The CDR3 sequence is 13 residues long. The chain's CDR3 is CASSEGAYYEQYF. Written as DNA, the CDR3 is TGTGCCAGCAGTGAGGGGGCCTACTACGAGCAGTACTTC.

The J gene is TRBJ1-5, the V gene TRBV28, with D maybe TRBD1 (5 bases). V was clipped by 3 bases and J by 6 bases, with 18 bases between them. The CDR3 length is 16 residues. Per the germline V gene, CDR1 is MDHEN and CDR2 is SYDVKM. The CDR3 reads CASSLLGTSSRQPQHF. For the CDR3, the DNA is TGTGCCAGCAGTTTGTTGGGGACTAGTTCGCGTCAGCCCCAGCATTTT.

This clone came up many times. This sequence joins TRBV28 and TRBJ2-4; TRBD1 matches 8 bases. The CDR3 is made up of 18 amino acids. J gave up 1 base and V 6 bases, and 14 bases lay outside the gene matches. Germline assignment: CDR1 MDHEN and CDR2 SYDVKM. CDR3 residues: CASSPTVVDRAAKNIQYF. CDR3 DNA sequence: TGTGCCAGCAGCCCAACCGTTGTGGACAGGGCGGCCAAAAACATTCAGTACTTC.

This clone occurred many times. The chain uses TRBV13 and TRBJ2-5, with D perhaps TRBD2 (6 bases). The end of the DNA is better explained by TRBJ2-7, so the J call may be wrong. This CDR3 contains 15 residues. Germline assignment: CDR1 PRHDT and CDR2 FYEKMQ (reference sequence). CDR3 nucleotide sequence: TGTGCCAGCAGCTTAGAAGGCGGAGGGACCTACGAGCAGTACTTC. Translation: CASSLEGGGTYEQYF.

This chain uses TRBV9 with TRBJ1-4, with 8 positions matching TRBD1. Losses at the gene ends were 2 bases for V and 7 bases for J; bases not matched to a gene: 7. The germline V gene has CDR1 SGDLS and CDR2 YYNGEE. The CDR3 is made up of 15 amino acids. CDR3 nucleotides: TGTGCCAGCAGCGTGGCAGGGGGCTGGGGTGAAAAACTGTTTTTT. Amino acids: CASSVAGGWGEKLFF.

The J gene is TRBJ2-3, the V gene TRBV7-2; 8 nucleotides line up with TRBD2. V lost 2 bases and J lost 5; bases outside the gene matches: 9. The CDR3 is 16 amino acids. CDR1 and CDR2 from the germline V gene are SGHTA and FQGNSA. The chain's CDR3 is CASSLLAGGAGDTQYF. DNA for the CDR3: TGTGCCAGCAGCTTATTGGCGGGGGGCGCAGGAGATACGCAGTATTTT. Using reference TRBV7-2 and TRBJ2-3 for the parts outside the CDR3, the full variable domain is GAGVSQSPSNKVTEKGKDVELRCDPISGHTALYWYRQSLGQGLEFLIYFQGNSAPDKSGLPSDRFSAERTGGSVSTLTIQRTQQEDSAVYLCASSLLAGGAGDTQYFGPGTRLTVL.

The rearrangement joins TRBV5-1 to TRBJ1-3; tentatively, D is TRBD1 (6 bases). CDR3 length: 13 amino acids. The V gene's germline CDR1 is SGHRS and CDR2 YFSETQ. Trimming shortened V by 4 bases and J by 6 bases, and 11 bases separated the two germline ends. The DNA for the CDR3 is TGCGCCAGCAGCAACGGACAGACAAACACCATATATTTT. Translated: CASSNGQTNTIYF.

This clone was observed a handful of times. The V call is TRBV9, the J call TRBJ2-2; D unresolved. The germline gives CDR1 SGDLS, CDR2 YYNGEE. V lost 0 bases and J lost 4, with 10 bases in between. The CDR3 runs to 15 residues. CDR3: CASSVGGVPTGELFF. DNA of the CDR3: TGTGCCAGCAGCGTAGGGGGTGTTCCCACCGGGGAGCTGTTTTTT.